This T cell receptor beta chain is drawn from a study of blood T cell repertoires in COVID-19 (dated by TCRdb to about 2020). Regarding the complete study: Samples from collaborators originated in the United States, Italy and Spain and spanned both the acute and convalescent phases of COVID-19. The material from the prospective study consisted of cDNA or gDNA derived from T cells, B-cell-depleted T cells, or PBMCs. The dataset comprised deeply sampled blood TCRbeta repertoires from subjects exposed to, actively infected with, or recovered from COVID-19. The repertoires were released in a freely available public database meant as a resource for research on the immune response to SARS-CoV-2. The samples were drawn from two sources: the first 160 participants of the ongoing ImmuneRACE study, and 1,000 to 1,500 subjects contributed by 6 global collaborators. A de-identified subject ID, COVID-19 status, age in years and sex were almost always included in the sample metadata. Where available, HLA class I and class II types were obtained from metadata supplied by the sample provider rather than from assay-based typing. What the research found in general, with its limitations: The amount of clinical and demographic metadata varied by source and participant and was provided uncurated.

From the cysteine through the phenylalanine, the CDR3 covers 12 amino acids. Only the CDR3 part of the read is kept: 36 bases, read in frame from the first base. V lost 6 bases and J lost 5 bases, and the count of bases not matched to a germline gene is 1. The germline V gene supplies CDR1 SGDLS and CDR2 YYNGEE. At one collaborating source in Seattle, patients were enrolled during active infection and were followed longitudinally through the course of disease. Whole blood was collected in K2EDTA tubes by collaborating institutions according to the institutions' own protocols. For TCRbeta analysis, collaborators shipped samples in one of three forms: frozen whole blood, isolated PBMCs, or DNA extracted from either of those sample types. TCRbeta CDR3 regions were amplified from genomic DNA using the immunoSEQ Assay, a bias-controlled multiplex PCR. The authors' analysis ran thus. Within the assay, amplification of reference gene primers was used to estimate how many nucleated cells each sample contained. To quantify the absolute abundance of each unique TCRbeta CDR3 rearrangement, sequence reads were collapsed and filtered. For each sample, productive Simpson clonality was calculated as the square root of Simpson's diversity index over productive rearrangements. In its TCRdb copy, this immuneACCESS table keeps in-frame sequences only and misses some clones. Where compared with another copy, unresolved V genes explain less than half of these, and the others have no known cause. The V and J calls and clone size come from that table; D and trimming were worked out from the DNA. The sample records 150,000 or so clones, roughly nine tenths of which are singletons. Together, the top ten hold about an eighth of the sample.

As concerns this clone: Its antigen specificity is not known. No much larger clone exists at a distance of one base, and base qualities are not known.

The sample was peripheral blood. Here the chain combines TRBV9 and TRBJ2-1, with 8 junctional bases fitting TRBD2. This clonotype was obtained from a man in his late teens or twenties with COVID-19, enrolled during active disease. The nucleotide sequence reads TGTGCCAGCACGGGGGGGCACAATGAGCAGTTCTTC. This codes for CASTGGHNEQFF.